This T cell receptor (beta chain) stems from a study of shared clonotypes between healthy human individuals. Study details: Contributing individuals were two females and a few males aged 18 to 49. Study results and caveats: Estimated clonotype richness was generally higher in naive than memory subsets.

This clone was detected a few times. Its antigen is currently unknown. V was shortened by 5 bases and J by 1 base, with 8 bases between the two germline ends. The length of the CDR3 is 13 residues. Germline V gives CDR1 SGHVS, CDR2 FQNEAQ. Replicate sorted-subset PCRs were loaded with roughly 190 ng DNA, about 30,000 T cell genomes. The data were produced by immunoSEQ multiplex PCR, yet TCRdb's version contains in-frame clones alone and is incomplete. The sample lists 950,000 to 1,100,000 clones, 75% to 80% occurring once. Material for sequencing was memory CD4+ T cells from PBMCs. Stated subset: CD45RA-negative fraction. J is TRBJ1-1 and V is TRBV7-8; the D is unclear. This sequence originates from a man younger than 30 in good health. Some clones in this sample may be carry-over from other donors' samples. The chain's CDR3 is CASSTRPNTEAFF. CDR3 DNA sequence: TGTGCCAGCAGCACACGCCCGAACACTGAAGCTTTCTTT. Full variable domain (missing parts from reference TRBV7-8 and TRBJ1-1): GAGVSQSPRYKVAKRGQDVALRCDPISGHVSLFWYQQALGQGPEFLTYFQNEAQLDKSGLPSDRFFAERPEGSVSTLKIQRTQQEDSAVYLCASSTRPNTEAFFGQGTRLTVV.